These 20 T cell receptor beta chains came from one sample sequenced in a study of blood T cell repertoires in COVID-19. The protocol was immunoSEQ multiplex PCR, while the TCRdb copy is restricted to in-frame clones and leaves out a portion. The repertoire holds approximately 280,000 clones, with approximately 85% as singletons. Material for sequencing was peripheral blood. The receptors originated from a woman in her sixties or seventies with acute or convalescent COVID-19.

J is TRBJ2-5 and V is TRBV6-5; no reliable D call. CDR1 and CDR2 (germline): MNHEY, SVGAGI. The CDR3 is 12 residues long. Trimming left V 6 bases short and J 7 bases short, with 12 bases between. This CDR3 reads CASSPPTPTQYF. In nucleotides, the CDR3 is TGTGCCAGCAGCCCCCCTACCCCGACCCAGTACTTC.

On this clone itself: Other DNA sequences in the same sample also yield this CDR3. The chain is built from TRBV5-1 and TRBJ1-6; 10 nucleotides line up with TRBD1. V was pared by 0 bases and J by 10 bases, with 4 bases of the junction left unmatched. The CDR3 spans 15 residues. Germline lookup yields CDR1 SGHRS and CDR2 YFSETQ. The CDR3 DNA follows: TGCGCCAGCAGCTTGGCGGGACAGGGGAGGTCACCCCTCCACTTT. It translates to CASSLAGQGRSPLHF.

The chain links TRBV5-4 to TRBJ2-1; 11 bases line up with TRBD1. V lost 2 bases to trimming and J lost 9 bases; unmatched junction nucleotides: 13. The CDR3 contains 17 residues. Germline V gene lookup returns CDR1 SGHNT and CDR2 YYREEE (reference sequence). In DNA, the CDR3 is TGTGCCAGCAGCTTTCCCCCCGGGACAGGGGGTGACGGTGAGCAGTTCTTC. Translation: CASSFPPGTGGDGEQFF.

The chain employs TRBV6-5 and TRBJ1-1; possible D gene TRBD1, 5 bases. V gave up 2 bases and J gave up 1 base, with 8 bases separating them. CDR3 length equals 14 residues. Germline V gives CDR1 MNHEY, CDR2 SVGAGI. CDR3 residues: CASSYGTGNTEAFF. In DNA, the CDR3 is TGTGCCAGCAGTTACGGAACAGGGAACACTGAAGCTTTCTTT.

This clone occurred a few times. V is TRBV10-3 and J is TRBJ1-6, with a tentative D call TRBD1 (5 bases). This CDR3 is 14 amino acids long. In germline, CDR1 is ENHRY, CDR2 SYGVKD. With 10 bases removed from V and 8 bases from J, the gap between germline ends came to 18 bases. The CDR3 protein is CATWGFPYDSPLHF. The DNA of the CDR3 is TGTGCCACTTGGGGCTTCCCGTATGATTCACCCCTCCACTTT.

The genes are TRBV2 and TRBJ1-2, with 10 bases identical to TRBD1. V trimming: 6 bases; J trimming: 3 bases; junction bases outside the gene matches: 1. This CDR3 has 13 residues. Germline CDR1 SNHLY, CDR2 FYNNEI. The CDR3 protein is CASRGTGDYGYTF. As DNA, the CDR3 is TGTGCCAGCAGGGGGACAGGGGACTATGGCTACACCTTC.

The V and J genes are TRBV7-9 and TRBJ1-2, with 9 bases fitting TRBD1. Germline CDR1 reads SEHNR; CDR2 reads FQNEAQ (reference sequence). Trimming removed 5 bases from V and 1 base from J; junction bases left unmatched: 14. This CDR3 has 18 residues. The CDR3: CASSVTWGTGIFNYGYTF. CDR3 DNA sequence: TGTGCCAGCAGCGTAACATGGGGGACAGGGATTTTTAACTATGGCTACACCTTC.

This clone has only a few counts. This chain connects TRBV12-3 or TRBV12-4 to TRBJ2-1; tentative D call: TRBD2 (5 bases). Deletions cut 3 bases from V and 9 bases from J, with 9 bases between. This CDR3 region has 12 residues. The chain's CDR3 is CASSFAGSEQFF. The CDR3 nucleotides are TGTGCCAGCAGTTTCGCGGGTAGTGAGCAGTTCTTC.

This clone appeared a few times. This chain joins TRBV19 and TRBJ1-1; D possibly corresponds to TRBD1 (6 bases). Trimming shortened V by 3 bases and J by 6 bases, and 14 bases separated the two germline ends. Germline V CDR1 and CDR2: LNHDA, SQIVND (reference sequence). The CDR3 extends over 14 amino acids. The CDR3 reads CASSMGTTRAEAFF. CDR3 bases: TGTGCCAGTAGTATGGGGACAACTCGGGCTGAAGCTTTCTTT.

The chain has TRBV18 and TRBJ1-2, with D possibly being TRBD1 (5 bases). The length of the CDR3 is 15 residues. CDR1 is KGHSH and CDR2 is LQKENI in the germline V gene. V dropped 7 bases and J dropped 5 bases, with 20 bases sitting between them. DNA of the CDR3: TGTGCCAGCTGTGTACTATCCGACAGTGCATATGGCTACACCTTC. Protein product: CASCVLSDSAYGYTF.

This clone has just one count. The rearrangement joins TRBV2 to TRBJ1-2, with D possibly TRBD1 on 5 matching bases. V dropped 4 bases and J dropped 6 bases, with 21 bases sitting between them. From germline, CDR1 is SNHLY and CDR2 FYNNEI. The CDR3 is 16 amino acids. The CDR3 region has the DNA TGTGCCAGCAGTGGGCCGTCCGGGGCCGGGAGAAATGGCTACACCTTC. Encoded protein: CASSGPSGAGRNGYTF.

Here the CDR3 reads CASSLDRGLGIQYF. The CDR3 DNA reads TGTGCCAGCAGCTTAGACAGGGGGCTTGGCATTCAGTACTTC. The chain uses TRBV7-9 and TRBJ2-4; 9 nucleotides agree with TRBD1. The CDR3 length is 14 residues. With V trimmed by 1 base and J by 9 bases, 4 bases remained unmatched. CDR1 is SEHNR and CDR2 is FQNEAQ in the germline V gene (reference sequence).

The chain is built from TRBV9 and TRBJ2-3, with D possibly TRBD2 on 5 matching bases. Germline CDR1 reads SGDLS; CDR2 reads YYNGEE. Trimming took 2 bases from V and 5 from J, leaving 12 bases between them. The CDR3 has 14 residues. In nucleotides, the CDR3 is TGTGCCAGCAGCGTGAGAGCTCGGGGAGATACGCAGTATTTT. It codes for CASSVRARGDTQYF.

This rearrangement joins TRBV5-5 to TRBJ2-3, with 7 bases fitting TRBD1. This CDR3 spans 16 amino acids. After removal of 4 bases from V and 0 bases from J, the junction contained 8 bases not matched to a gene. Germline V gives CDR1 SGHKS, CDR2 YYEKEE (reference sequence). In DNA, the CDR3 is TGTGCCAGCAGCCGTCCGAGGGACAGAAGCACAGATACGCAGTATTTT. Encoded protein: CASSRPRDRSTDTQYF. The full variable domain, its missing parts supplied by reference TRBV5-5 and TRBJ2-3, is DAGVTQSPTHLIKTRGQQVTLRCSPISGHKSVSWYQQVLGQGPQFIFQYYEKEERGRGNFPDRFSARQFPNYSSELNVNALLLGDSALYLCASSRPRDRSTDTQYFGPGTRLTVL.

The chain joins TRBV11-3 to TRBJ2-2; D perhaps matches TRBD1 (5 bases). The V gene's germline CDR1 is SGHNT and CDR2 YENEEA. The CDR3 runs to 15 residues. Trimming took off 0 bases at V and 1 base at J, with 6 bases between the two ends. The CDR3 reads CASSLEGENTGELFF. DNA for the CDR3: TGTGCCAGCAGCTTAGAAGGGGAGAACACCGGGGAGCTGTTTTTT.

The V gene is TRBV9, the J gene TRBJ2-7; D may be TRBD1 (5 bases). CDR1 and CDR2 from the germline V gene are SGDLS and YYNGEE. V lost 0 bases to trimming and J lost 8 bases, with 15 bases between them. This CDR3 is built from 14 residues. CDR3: CASSVADTGRKQYF. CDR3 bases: TGTGCCAGCAGCGTAGCGGATACAGGCCGTAAGCAGTACTTC.

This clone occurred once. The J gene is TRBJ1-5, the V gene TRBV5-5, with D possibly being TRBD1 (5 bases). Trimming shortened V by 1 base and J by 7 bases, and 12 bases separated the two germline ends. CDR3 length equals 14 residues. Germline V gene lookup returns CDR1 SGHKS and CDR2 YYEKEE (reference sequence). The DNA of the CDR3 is TGTGCCAGCAGCTTGTTGGGGGGAAAACAGCCCCAGCATTTT. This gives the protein CASSLLGGKQPQHF.

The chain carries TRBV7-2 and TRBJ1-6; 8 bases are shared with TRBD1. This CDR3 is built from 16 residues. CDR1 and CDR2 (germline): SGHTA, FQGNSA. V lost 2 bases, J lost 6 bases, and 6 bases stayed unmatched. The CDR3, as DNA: TGTGCCAGCAGCTTAACCGGGACAGGAGGTAATTCACCCCTCCACTTT. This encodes CASSLTGTGGNSPLHF.

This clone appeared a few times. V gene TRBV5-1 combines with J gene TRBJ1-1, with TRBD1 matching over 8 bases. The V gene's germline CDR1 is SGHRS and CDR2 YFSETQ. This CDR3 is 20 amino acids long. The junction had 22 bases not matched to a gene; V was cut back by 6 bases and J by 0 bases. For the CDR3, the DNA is TGCGCCAGCAACCGAACCCCTGCCCGGACAGGGCGCCTTTTGAACACTGAAGCTTTCTTT. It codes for CASNRTPARTGRLLNTEAFF.

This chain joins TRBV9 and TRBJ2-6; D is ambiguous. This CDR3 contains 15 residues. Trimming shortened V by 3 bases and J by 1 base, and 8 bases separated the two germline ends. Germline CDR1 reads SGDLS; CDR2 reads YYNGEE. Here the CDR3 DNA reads TGTGCCAGCAGCGCAGTATCTTCTGGGGCCAACGTCCTGACTTTC. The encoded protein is CASSAVSSGANVLTF.